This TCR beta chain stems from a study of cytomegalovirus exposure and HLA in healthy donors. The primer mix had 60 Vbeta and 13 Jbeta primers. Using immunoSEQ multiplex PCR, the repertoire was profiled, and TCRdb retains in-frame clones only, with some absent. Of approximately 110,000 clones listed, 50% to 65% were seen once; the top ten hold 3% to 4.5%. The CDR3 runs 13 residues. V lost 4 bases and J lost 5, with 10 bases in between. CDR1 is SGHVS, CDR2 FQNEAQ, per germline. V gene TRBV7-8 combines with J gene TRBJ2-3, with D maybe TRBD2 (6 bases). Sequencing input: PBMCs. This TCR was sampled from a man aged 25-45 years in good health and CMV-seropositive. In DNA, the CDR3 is TGTGCCAGCAGCTACCGCGGGGAAGATACGCAGTATTTT. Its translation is CASSYRGEDTQYF.